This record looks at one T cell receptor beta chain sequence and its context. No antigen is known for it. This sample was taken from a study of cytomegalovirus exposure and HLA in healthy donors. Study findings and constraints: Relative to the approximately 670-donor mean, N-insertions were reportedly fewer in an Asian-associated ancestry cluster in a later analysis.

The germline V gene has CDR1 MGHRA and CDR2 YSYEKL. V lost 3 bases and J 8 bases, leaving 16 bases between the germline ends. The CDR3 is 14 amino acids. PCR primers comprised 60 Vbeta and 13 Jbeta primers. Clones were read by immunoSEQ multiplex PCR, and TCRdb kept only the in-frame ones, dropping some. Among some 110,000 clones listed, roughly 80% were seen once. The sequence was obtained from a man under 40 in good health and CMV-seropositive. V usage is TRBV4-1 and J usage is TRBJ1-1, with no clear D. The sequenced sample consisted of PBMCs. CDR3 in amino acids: CASSQGQVPAEAFF. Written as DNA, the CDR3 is TGCGCCAGCAGCCAGGGCCAGGTTCCCGCAGAAGCTTTCTTT.